Listed below are T cell receptor beta chains from one sample, sequenced in a study of metastatic and nonmetastatic thyroid tumors. With MiXCR, TCRdb reprocessed the PCR reads. Altogether about 38,000 clones are present, 40% to 55% being singletons, with the ten largest covering roughly a quarter. The sequencing sample was made of tumor tissue. All receptors come from a male donor with papillary thyroid cancer or a benign thyroid nodule (not recorded which). Some clones in this sample may be carry-over from other donors' samples. The CDR3 runs from the conserved cysteine through the conserved F or W. Each record gives: CDR3 DNA, CDR3 protein, V gene, D gene, clone size, J gene. A D gene is named only where the DNA matches it firmly. For some rows the clone size is stated as once, few or many, or as a class when expanded; others skip it.

DNA: TGCAGTGCTAGAGGACAGGGGGACTACGAGCAGTACTTC
CDR3: CSARGQGDYEQYF
V: TRBV20-1
D: TRBD1
size: -
J: TRBJ2-7

DNA: TGTGCCAGCAGTTACCGGGGGCGGAACTATGGCTACACCTTC
CDR3: CASSYRGRNYGYTF
V: TRBV6-5
D: -
size: -
J: TRBJ1-2

DNA: TGCAGTGCTAGAGGCCCCGGGACGGCCTACGAGCAGTACTTC
CDR3: CSARGPGTAYEQYF
V: TRBV20-1
D: -
size: few
J: TRBJ2-7

DNA: TGTGCCAGCGGACAAACAGGGATCTCGGGAAACACCATATATTTT
CDR3: CASGQTGISGNTIYF
V: TRBV6-1
D: -
size: -
J: TRBJ1-3

DNA: TGCGCCAGCAGCTTGGACGCAGGGACCTACACCTACGAGCAGTACTTC
CDR3: CASSLDAGTYTYEQYF
V: TRBV5-1
D: -
size: few
J: TRBJ2-7

DNA: TGTGCCAGCAGTTTACAGACAGGGCGAGGTTCACCCCTCCACTTT
CDR3: CASSLQTGRGSPLHF
V: TRBV27
D: TRBD1
size: -
J: TRBJ1-6

DNA: TGCAGTGGTTTGGTGTCCGGTTTGGGTTCTGGGGCCAACGTCCTGACTTTC
CDR3: CSGLVSGLGSGANVLTF
V: TRBV20-1
D: -
size: few
J: TRBJ2-6

DNA: TGCGCCAGCAGCTCCTCAGGGGAGCAAGGAGGGCTCCTCCACTTT
CDR3: CASSSSGEQGGLLHF
V: TRBV5-1
D: -
size: few
J: TRBJ1-6

DNA: TGTGCCAGCACCCGAGACAGACTCTACGAGCAGTACTTC
CDR3: CASTRDRLYEQYF
V: TRBV6-1
D: -
size: -
J: TRBJ2-7

DNA: TGTGCCACCAGAACAGGCATCTATGGCTACACCTTC
CDR3: CATRTGIYGYTF
V: TRBV6-1
D: -
size: few
J: TRBJ1-2

DNA: TGTGCCAGTAGTTGGGGAACCGGGGAGCTGTTTTTT
CDR3: CASSWGTGELFF
V: TRBV19
D: -
size: few
J: TRBJ2-2

DNA: TGTGCCAGCAGACTCGGGACCCGCGATACGCAGTATTTT
CDR3: CASRLGTRDTQYF
V: TRBV28
D: -
size: few
J: TRBJ2-3

DNA: TGTGCCAGCAGACCCTACATAGGGGAAGAGACCCAGTACTTC
CDR3: CASRPYIGEETQYF
V: TRBV6-1
D: -
size: few
J: TRBJ2-5

DNA: TGCGCCAGCAGTGAGTCGGGGAACACTGAAGCTTTCTTT
CDR3: CASSESGNTEAFF
V: TRBV10-1
D: -
size: few
J: TRBJ1-1

DNA: TGTGCCCAAAGTAGGGACACTACCTACGAGCAGTACTTC
CDR3: CAQSRDTTYEQYF
V: TRBV30
D: -
size: -
J: TRBJ2-7

DNA: TGTGCCAGCAGTGAAGCGCCGGACTCTAGGACCCTCCACTTT
CDR3: CASSEAPDSRTLHF
V: TRBV2
D: -
size: -
J: TRBJ1-6

DNA: TGCGCCAGCAGCCCCCTTTCTGGGCAGGGAGGGACCGGGGAGCTGTTTTTT
CDR3: CASSPLSGQGGTGELFF
V: TRBV5-1
D: TRBD2
size: few
J: TRBJ2-2

DNA: TGCAGTGCTAGAGTCGTCGTAGGGGTCGGCTCTGGAAACACCATATATTTT
CDR3: CSARVVVGVGSGNTIYF
V: TRBV20-1
D: -
size: once
J: TRBJ1-3

DNA: TGTGCCAGCAGCTTAGGCCAAACAGACGTCCTGACTTTC
CDR3: CASSLGQTDVLTF
V: TRBV11-2
D: -
size: few
J: TRBJ2-6